Below, 30 T cell receptor beta chains from the same sample are listed, as sequenced in a study of naive and memory T cell subsets. An equimolar mix of two oligonucleotides served as the beta constant-region primer for TRBC1 and TRBC2. TCRdb ran MiXCR on the UMI-ligation and nested PCR reads and lists one entry per CDR3 protein. Among 130,000 to 150,000 distinct CDR3 sequences listed, about 18% were seen once. The material sequenced was naive CD4+ T cells from blood. These TCRs come from a human donor in good health.

This clonotype came up a few times. The rearrangement joins TRBV19 to TRBJ1-5, with D tentatively TRBD1 (6 bases). CDR1 LNHDA and CDR2 SQIVND come from the germline V gene (reference sequence). Trimming removed 3 bases at V and 4 bases at J, with 19 bases between. The CDR3 runs to 17 residues. DNA for the CDR3: TGTGCCAGTAGTATGGATGTTGGGCTAGGGGGTAATCAGCCCCAGCATTTT. Residues: CASSMDVGLGGNQPQHF.

The V and J genes are TRBV7-2 and TRBJ2-3, with D hard to call. Germline CDR1 SGHTA, CDR2 FQGNSA. The CDR3 contains 12 residues. V lost 4 bases, J lost 2 bases, and 4 bases lay in between. CDR3 residues: CASSSPTDTQYF. Here the CDR3 DNA reads TGTGCCAGCAGCTCACCCACAGATACGCAGTATTTT.

The gene calls are TRBV29-1 and TRBJ2-3; possibly TRBD2 for D (7 bases). The CDR3 extends over 13 amino acids. CDR1 and CDR2 (germline): SQVTM, ANQGSEA. The V and J ends lost 8 bases and 2 bases respectively, with 14 bases between them. The CDR3 region has the DNA TGCAGCTTAAGGGGGACTATCACAGATACGCAGTATTTT. It translates to CSLRGTITDTQYF.

This clonotype showed up just a few times. J is TRBJ2-3 and V is TRBV20-1; D may be TRBD1 or TRBD2 (5 bases each). There are 14 residues in the CDR3. Germline V gene data show CDR1 as DFQATT and CDR2 as SNEGSKA (reference sequence). V was clipped by 3 bases and J by 2 bases, with 12 bases between them. CDR3 bases: TGCAGTGCTAGGACTGGGGGAACCACAGATACGCAGTATTTT. Protein sequence: CSARTGGTTDTQYF.

For the CDR3, the DNA is TGCAGCGCCCCACAGCCTGGGCGGGAGGGCCGGGGTGAGCAGTTCTTC. It encodes CSAPQPGREGRGEQFF. V is TRBV29-1 and J is TRBJ2-1; 9 bases align to TRBD2. The germline gives CDR1 SQVTM, CDR2 ANQGSEA. Trimming at V came to 7 bases and at J to 9 bases, leaving 19 bases not matched to a gene. The CDR3 sequence is 16 residues long.

The gene calls are TRBV9 and TRBJ1-5; D may be TRBD1 (6 bases). Germline V gene data show CDR1 as SGDLS and CDR2 as YYNGEE. This CDR3 contains 13 residues. V lost 5 bases, J lost 5 bases, and 11 bases lay in between. CDR3 residues: CASSGGGDQPQHF. The CDR3 DNA is TGTGCCAGCAGTGGAGGGGGGGATCAGCCCCAGCATTTT.

Only a few counts were recorded for this clonotype. The chain uses TRBV20-1 and TRBJ2-1, with D possibly matching TRBD2 (6 bases). The CDR3 is 16 residues long. V was pared by 3 bases and J by 0 bases, with 15 bases between. Germline V lookup: CDR1 DFQATT, CDR2 SNEGSKA (reference sequence). In DNA form, the CDR3 reads TGCAGTGCTAGTGTTGCTTTCGGGAGCTCCTACAATGAGCAGTTCTTC. Translated, it gives CSASVAFGSSYNEQFF.

This clonotype was seen a few times. The J gene is TRBJ2-2, the V gene TRBV20-1; tentative D call: TRBD2 (5 bases). CDR1 is DFQATT, CDR2 SNEGSKA, per germline (reference sequence). The V end lost 0 bases, the J end lost 1 base, and 15 bases lay between the germline ends. This CDR3 is 17 amino acids long. In DNA, the CDR3 is TGCAGTGCTAGAGATTATGGAGGACTTAAGAACACCGGGGAGCTGTTTTTT. This codes for CSARDYGGLKNTGELFF.

This clonotype came up a few times. As DNA, the CDR3 is TGCAGTGCTACCCTAGCTCTCGCGGAGACCCAGTACTTC. Its protein is CSATLALAETQYF. The chain employs TRBV20-1 and TRBJ2-5; D possibly corresponds to TRBD2 (5 bases). The CDR3 runs 13 residues. Trimming pared 4 bases from V and 5 bases from J, leaving 14 bases between. Germline V gene lookup returns CDR1 DFQATT and CDR2 SNEGSKA (reference sequence).

This clonotype was counted a few times. The chain employs TRBV6-6 and TRBJ1-1; D remains unclear. Germline values: CDR1 MNHNY, CDR2 SVGAGI (reference sequence). This CDR3 has 13 amino acids. Trimming removed 4 bases from V and 7 bases from J, with 13 bases in between. The CDR3 nucleotides read TGTGCCAGCAGTTCCGCAACGGGAAGTGAAGCTTTCTTT. It translates to CASSSATGSEAFF.

V and J are TRBV7-9 and TRBJ1-2; no clear D gene. V lost 3 bases and J 6 bases, leaving 8 bases between the germline ends. CDR1 is SEHNR, CDR2 FQNEAQ, per germline (reference sequence). The CDR3 has 12 residues. For the CDR3, the DNA is TGTGCCAGCAGCTTGGGGAGCAATGGCTACACCTTC. It yields the protein CASSLGSNGYTF.

This clonotype was seen ten or more times. The CDR3 reads CASSLFQDPSYEQYF. CDR3 sequence (DNA): TGTGCCAGCAGCTTGTTTCAGGACCCTTCCTACGAGCAGTACTTC. The chain recombines TRBV5-5 with TRBJ2-7; D not resolved. This CDR3 is built from 15 residues. V was clipped by 1 base and J by 1 base, with 12 bases between them. The germline V gene encodes CDR1 SGHKS and CDR2 YYEKEE (reference sequence).

This clonotype appeared a few times. The chain joins TRBV29-1 to TRBJ1-1; 7 bases are shared with TRBD1. This CDR3 contains 11 residues. The germline CDR1 and CDR2 sequences are SQVTM and ANQGSEA. Losses at the gene ends were 7 bases for V and 7 bases for J; bases not matched to a gene: 6. The CDR3 region has the DNA TGCAGCGCGCTGGGACAGATTGAAGCTTTCTTT. Its translation: CSALGQIEAFF.

This clonotype was observed a few times. J is TRBJ2-2 and V is TRBV7-9; 7 bases fit TRBD2. Unmatched junction bases numbered 11, after V lost 5 bases and J lost 2 bases. The CDR3 has 17 residues. Germline CDR1 SEHNR, CDR2 FQNEAQ (reference sequence). As DNA, the CDR3 is TGTGCCAGCAGCCCCCCGGGACTAAACTCTAACACCGGGGAGCTGTTTTTT. Amino acids: CASSPPGLNSNTGELFF.

This chain connects TRBV7-9 to TRBJ1-6; a weak D match, TRBD1 (6 bases). Germline V lookup: CDR1 SEHNR, CDR2 FQNEAQ (reference sequence). The CDR3 runs 14 residues. Trimming removed 4 bases from V and 10 bases from J, with 14 bases in between. This CDR3 reads CASSSRGTGSPLHF. The CDR3, as DNA: TGTGCCAGCAGCTCCAGGGGTACAGGCTCACCCCTCCACTTT. Combining the CDR3 with reference TRBV7-9 and TRBJ1-6 gives the whole variable domain DTGVSQNPRHKITKRGQNVTFRCDPISEHNRLYWYRQTLGQGPEFLTYFQNEAQLEKSRLLSDRFSAERPKGSFSTLEIQRTEQGDSAMYLCASSSRGTGSPLHFGNGTRLTVT.

This clonotype was picked up a small number of times. The chain uses TRBV2 and TRBJ2-1; 7 positions agree with TRBD2. CDR1 is SNHLY and CDR2 is FYNNEI in the germline V gene. Losses at the gene ends were 4 bases for V and 8 bases for J; bases not matched to a gene: 11. The CDR3 sequence is 15 residues long. The CDR3 region has the DNA TGTGCCAGCAGTGTAAACAGCGGGGCTAAGTATGAGCAGTTCTTC. Protein: CASSVNSGAKYEQFF.

The V and J genes are TRBV7-9 and TRBJ2-7; tentatively, D is TRBD2 (6 bases). V was trimmed by 7 bases and J by 0 bases, leaving 13 bases between them. The CDR3 contains 14 residues. Germline CDR1 reads SEHNR; CDR2 reads FQNEAQ (reference sequence). The CDR3 sequence: CASTPTGDSYEQYF. The CDR3 nucleotides are TGTGCCAGCACCCCAACGGGGGACTCCTACGAGCAGTACTTC.

At least ten counts were recorded for this clonotype. The chain employs TRBV30 and TRBJ1-1; 8 bases are shared with TRBD1. V dropped 2 bases and J dropped 2; count of bases not matched to a gene: 10. Germline CDR1 is GTSNPN and CDR2 is SVGIG (reference sequence). The length of the CDR3 is 16 residues. Here the CDR3 DNA reads TGTGCCTGGAGTATGTTACAGGGGGTGCGAAACACTGAAGCTTTCTTT. It yields the protein CAWSMLQGVRNTEAFF.

CDR3 sequence: CASSHHLTAAKNIQYF. In DNA, the CDR3 is TGTGCCAGCAGCCACCACCTGACCGCCGCCAAAAACATTCAGTACTTC. The J gene is TRBJ2-4, the V gene TRBV3-1; D not certain. V was trimmed by 3 bases and J by 1 base, leaving 13 bases between them. The V gene's germline CDR1 is LGHDT and CDR2 YNNKEL (reference sequence). The CDR3 sequence is 16 residues long.

The V call is TRBV10-3, the J call TRBJ2-1; tentatively, D is TRBD2 (6 bases). The CDR3 covers 16 residues. The germline CDR1 and CDR2 sequences are ENHRY and SYGVKD. Trimming cost V 4 bases and J 4 bases, with 17 bases left between them. DNA for the CDR3: TGTGCCATCAGTGCCCGGGGGAATGGGGTTTACAATGAGCAGTTCTTC. Its translation: CAISARGNGVYNEQFF.

The V and J genes are TRBV7-2 and TRBJ1-5; D perhaps matches TRBD1 (6 bases). Trimming pared 0 bases from V and 2 bases from J, leaving 8 bases between. Germline assignment: CDR1 SGHTA and CDR2 FQGNSA. This CDR3 is 15 amino acids long. CDR3 amino acids: CASSLAGGGNQPQHF. In nucleotides, the CDR3 is TGTGCCAGCAGCTTAGCAGGGGGGGGCAATCAGCCCCAGCATTTT.

This clonotype was seen a handful of times. This chain links TRBV10-2 with TRBJ2-3; 13 nucleotides align to TRBD2. The CDR3 covers 17 residues. After removal of 2 bases from V and 2 bases from J, the junction contained 4 bases not matched to a gene. Germline CDR1 is WSHSY and CDR2 is SAAADI. CDR3 DNA sequence: TGCGCCAGCAGTGAGATGGGACTAGCGGGATTCACAGATACGCAGTATTTT. Translating it yields CASSEMGLAGFTDTQYF.

J is TRBJ1-5 and V is TRBV6-6; TRBD1 matches at 7 bases. The length of the CDR3 is 17 residues. With V trimmed by 7 bases and J by 2 bases, 14 bases remained unmatched. Germline CDR1 is MNHNY and CDR2 is SVGAGI (reference sequence). In DNA form, the CDR3 reads TGTGCCAGCACCCCCATCGGACAGGCGGGAGGCAATCAGCCCCAGCATTTT. Residues: CASTPIGQAGGNQPQHF.

DNA for the CDR3: TGTGCCAGTAAACCGCAGGGAGATGAAAAACTGTTTTTT. It translates to CASKPQGDEKLFF. V gene TRBV19 combines with J gene TRBJ1-4, with TRBD1 as a possible D gene (5 bases). The ends were cut back, 7 bases at V and 6 bases at J, with 12 bases in the middle. Germline loops: CDR1 LNHDA, CDR2 SQIVND (reference sequence). The CDR3 runs to 13 residues.

This clonotype turned up a few times. The chain links TRBV27 to TRBJ2-7; D unclear. The CDR3 length is 12 residues. Trimming stripped 9 bases from V and 3 bases from J, with 12 bases between. Germline loops: CDR1 MNHEY, CDR2 SMNVEV (reference sequence). The DNA for the CDR3 is TGTGCCAGTGGGCGAAGAAGCTACGAGCAGTACTTC. It specifies CASGRRSYEQYF.

The chain is built from TRBV5-1 and TRBJ2-6; 7 positions match TRBD2. The CDR3 is 20 residues long. Trimming removed 4 bases from V and 1 base from J; junction bases left unmatched: 17. CDR1 is SGHRS, CDR2 YFSETQ, per germline. CDR3 region: CASSPLLPRLARSGANVLTF. In DNA form, the CDR3 reads TGCGCCAGCAGCCCTCTCTTGCCTCGACTAGCCCGGTCTGGGGCCAACGTCCTGACTTTC.

This clonotype was counted ten times or more. This chain uses TRBV28 with TRBJ1-5; D is unclear. The CDR3 consists of 17 residues. Germline CDR1 and CDR2: MDHEN and SYDVKM. The germline V and J ends were trimmed by 2 bases and 0 bases, with 14 bases remaining between them. In DNA, the CDR3 is TGTGCCAGCAGTTTACCAAGGGCTCCGTATAGCAATCAGCCCCAGCATTTT. This encodes CASSLPRAPYSNQPQHF.

The CDR3: CASSLSGIAAKNIQYF. CDR3 coding DNA: TGTGCCAGCAGTTTATCCGGGATCGCAGCCAAAAACATTCAGTACTTC. The genes are TRBV28 and TRBJ2-4, with D tentatively TRBD2 (5 bases). Trimming left V 1 base short and J 0 bases short, with 10 bases between. This CDR3 has 16 residues. Germline V gene lookup returns CDR1 MDHEN and CDR2 SYDVKM. The full variable domain, rest sourced from reference TRBV28 and TRBJ2-4, is DVKVTQSSRYLVKRTGEKVFLECVQDMDHENMFWYRQDPGLGLRLIYFSYDVKMKEKGDIPEGYSVSREKKERFSLILESASTNQTSMYLCASSLSGIAAKNIQYFGAGTRLSVL.

The rearrangement links TRBV7-8 to TRBJ2-3; TRBD1 agrees at 9 bases. V shed 2 bases, J shed 4 bases, and the junction held 7 bases outside the gene matches. The CDR3 runs to 16 residues. The V gene's germline CDR1 is SGHVS and CDR2 FQNEAQ. CDR3 sequence reads: CASSLWGQGYADTQYF. Written as DNA, the CDR3 is TGTGCCAGCAGCTTATGGGGACAGGGTTATGCAGATACGCAGTATTTT.

The rearrangement links TRBV3-1 to TRBJ1-3; no firm D call. The V end was cut by 1 base, the J end by 7 bases, with 5 bases between. Germline V gene sequence: CDR1 LGHDT, CDR2 YNNKEL (reference sequence). The CDR3 extends over 12 amino acids. Written as DNA, the CDR3 is TGTGCCAGCAGCCAAGCCGAGAACACCATATATTTT. The encoded protein is CASSQAENTIYF.